These T cell receptor beta chains were read from a single sample in a study of T-cell memory formation after mild COVID-19. TCRdb re-derived calls from the 5' RACE reads in MiXCR, one entry per CDR3 protein. The data hold roughly 200,000 distinct CDR3 sequences, with 16% observed a single time. The specimen sequenced was PBMCs or a T cell subset sorted from them (not recorded which). Receptor source: an adult woman who had mild COVID-19 (a few samples of this study predate the infection). Cell type and time point are not known. The CDR3 runs from the conserved cysteine through the conserved F or W. A D gene is named only where the DNA matches it firmly. A row's size may be missing; if present it is once, few, many or a size class.

TRBV6-5,-,TRBJ2-2,few,CASKFPGSNTGELFF,TGTGCCAGCAAATTTCCGGGGTCGAACACCGGGGAGCTGTTTTTT
TRBV4-3,-,TRBJ1-1,few,CASSPSRGAGANTEAFF,TGCGCCAGCAGCCCCTCGAGGGGCGCAGGGGCGAACACTGAAGCTTTCTTT
TRBV5-6,TRBD2,TRBJ2-1,-,CASSPVGTSAYNEQFF,TGTGCCAGCAGCCCGGTGGGGACTAGCGCCTACAATGAGCAGTTCTTC
TRBV18,TRBD1,TRBJ2-7,-,CASSRGTGGGYEQYF,TGTGCCAGCTCACGTGGGACAGGGGGTGGCTACGAGCAGTACTTC
TRBV12-3/TRBV12-4,-,TRBJ1-5,-,CASSFKGNQPQHF,TGTGCCAGCAGTTTTAAGGGGAATCAGCCCCAGCATTTT
TRBV20-1,-,TRBJ1-1,many,CSARGVTNTEAFF,TGCAGTGCTAGAGGGGTGACGAACACTGAAGCTTTCTTT
TRBV6-5,TRBD2,TRBJ2-5,-,CASKGLAGKETQYF,TGTGCCAGCAAGGGACTAGCGGGTAAAGAGACCCAGTACTTC
TRBV6-2/TRBV6-3,TRBD2,TRBJ2-1,few,CASSPPKRLARGNEQFF,TGTGCCAGCAGTCCGCCAAAAAGACTAGCCCGAGGCAATGAGCAGTTCTTC
TRBV29-1,-,TRBJ2-1,many,CSVGTAIEQFF,TGCAGCGTTGGGACAGCGATTGAGCAGTTCTTC
TRBV12-3/TRBV12-4,-,TRBJ2-5,-,CASSLGQGVGTQYF,TGTGCCAGCAGTTTGGGGCAGGGCGTCGGGACCCAGTACTTC
TRBV12-3/TRBV12-4,TRBD2,TRBJ2-1,-,CASSFRRGELDMQFF,TGTGCCAGCAGTTTTCGGCGGGGGGAACTCGATATGCAGTTCTTC
TRBV18,-,TRBJ2-1,-,CASSVQQNEQFF,TGTGCCAGCTCAGTACAGCAAAATGAGCAGTTCTTC
TRBV12-3/TRBV12-4,-,TRBJ2-7,-,CASSSGEDEQYF,TGTGCCAGCAGCTCTGGGGAAGACGAGCAGTACTTC
TRBV6-5,TRBD1,TRBJ1-6,-,CASTVTGAGFNSPLHF,TGTGCCAGCACCGTAACAGGGGCCGGGTTCAATTCACCCCTCCACTTT
TRBV15,-,TRBJ1-2,-,CATSRLGSTLDRSGYTF,TGTGCCACCAGCAGACTGGGGTCGACCTTGGATCGGTCGGGCTACACCTTC
TRBV7-3,-,TRBJ2-1,-,CASSATGTHNEQFF,TGTGCCAGCAGCGCCACAGGGACCCACAATGAGCAGTTCTTC
TRBV4-1,-,TRBJ1-2,-,CASSPQQGNYGYTF,TGCGCCAGCAGCCCACAACAGGGTAACTATGGCTACACCTTC
TRBV10-2,-,TRBJ1-5,-,CASSENSYQPQHF,TGCGCCAGCAGTGAGAACAGCTATCAGCCCCAGCATTTT
TRBV4-1,-,TRBJ2-3,few,CASSRIQGSTDTQYF,TGCGCCAGCAGCCGTATACAGGGAAGCACAGATACGCAGTATTTT
TRBV7-2,TRBD2,TRBJ2-1,-,CASSLVVAGAGEQFF,TGTGCCAGCAGCTTAGTTGTAGCGGGGGCCGGTGAGCAGTTCTTC
TRBV5-1,-,TRBJ1-1,-,CASSLDGQGRTQLGAFF,TGCGCCAGCAGCTTGGACGGACAAGGCCGTACCCAACTGGGAGCTTTCTTT
TRBV18,TRBD2,TRBJ2-7,-,CASSPPGLPVYEQYF,TGTGCCAGCTCACCACCGGGACTACCGGTTTACGAGCAGTACTTC
TRBV6-5,TRBD1,TRBJ2-7,few,CASSYSTTGAYEQYF,TGTGCCAGCAGTTATTCGACCACAGGGGCCTACGAGCAGTACTTC
TRBV30,-,TRBJ2-1,-,CAWSGLTVNNEQFF,TGTGCCTGGAGTGGTTTGACAGTGAACAATGAGCAGTTCTTC
TRBV5-6,-,TRBJ1-4,-,CASTRPGTSEKLFF,TGTGCCAGCACTCGACCCGGGACATCCGAAAAACTGTTTTTT
TRBV7-2,-,TRBJ2-3,few,CASSLQWGGTDTQYF,TGTGCCAGCAGCTTACAGTGGGGGGGCACAGATACGCAGTATTTT
TRBV6-5,TRBD2,TRBJ2-1,few,CASSSLQSGGRQFF,TGTGCCAGCAGCTCCTTACAGTCGGGGGGGAGGCAGTTCTTC
TRBV7-6,-,TRBJ1-1,-,CASSLGSPTMNTEAFF,TGTGCCAGCAGCCTCGGGTCACCTACCATGAACACTGAAGCTTTCTTT
TRBV27,TRBD1,TRBJ1-3,-,CASSDWGRGGQGAENTIYF,TGTGCCAGCAGCGATTGGGGCCGGGGAGGACAGGGGGCTGAAAACACCATATATTTT
TRBV9,-,TRBJ2-1,few,CASSVGGFEGNEQFF,TGTGCCAGCAGCGTAGGAGGATTCGAGGGAAATGAGCAGTTCTTC
TRBV7-9,TRBD1,TRBJ1-6,few,CASSRRQGRYNSPLHF,TGTGCCAGCAGCCGTAGACAGGGGCGCTATAATTCACCCCTCCACTTT
TRBV2,TRBD1,TRBJ2-5,-,CASSAGDRAGGETQYF,TGTGCCAGCAGCGCCGGGGACAGGGCAGGCGGAGAGACCCAGTACTTC
TRBV5-4,TRBD2,TRBJ2-1,few,CASSFRSGRAYNEQFF,TGTGCCAGCAGCTTTAGGAGCGGGAGGGCCTACAATGAGCAGTTCTTC
TRBV6-2/TRBV6-3,-,TRBJ1-2,-,CASRINYGYTF,TGTGCCAGCAGGATCAACTATGGCTACACCTTC
TRBV6-5,-,TRBJ1-1,few,CASRRFTGRGNTEAFF,TGTGCCAGCAGAAGATTCACAGGGCGAGGTAACACTGAAGCTTTCTTT
TRBV7-2,TRBD1,TRBJ2-4,-,CASSPDRGRSKNIQYF,TGTGCCAGCAGCCCCGACAGGGGGCGATCCAAAAACATTCAGTACTTC
TRBV9,-,TRBJ2-1,-,CASSVDLSRYNEQFF,TGTGCCAGCAGCGTAGATCTTAGCAGATACAATGAGCAGTTCTTC
TRBV7-2,-,TRBJ1-2,few,CASSSTYGYTF,TGTGCCAGCAGCTCGACCTATGGCTACACCTTC
TRBV9,TRBD1,TRBJ1-5,many,CASSPGTGGLNQPQHF,TGTGCCAGCAGCCCCGGGACAGGGGGCCTCAATCAGCCCCAGCATTTT
TRBV29-1,TRBD2,TRBJ2-3,few,CSVELAARRDTQYF,TGCAGCGTTGAACTAGCGGCCAGACGAGATACGCAGTATTTT
TRBV5-1,-,TRBJ1-2,few,CASSLAAGMVYGYTF,TGCGCCAGCAGCTTGGCGGCAGGGATGGTCTATGGCTACACCTTC
TRBV4-2,TRBD2,TRBJ2-3,-,CASSQAPASGGTDTQYF,TGTGCCAGCAGCCAAGCCCCGGCTAGCGGGGGCACAGATACGCAGTATTTT
TRBV12-3/TRBV12-4,-,TRBJ2-5,few,CASRSPWGETQYF,TGTGCCAGCAGATCGCCTTGGGGAGAGACCCAGTACTTC
TRBV20-1,TRBD1,TRBJ1-1,-,CSAPGQGRSEAFF,TGCAGTGCTCCGGGACAGGGCCGGAGTGAAGCTTTCTTT
TRBV5-1,TRBD2,TRBJ2-1,-,CASSLGLAGGLYNEQFF,TGCGCCAGCAGCTTGGGACTAGCGGGAGGGCTTTACAATGAGCAGTTCTTC
TRBV11-2,-,TRBJ2-1,-,CASSLLLWNEQFF,TGTGCCAGCAGCCTCCTACTCTGGAATGAGCAGTTCTTC
TRBV3-1,-,TRBJ2-2,-,CASSQETAGWVGELFF,TGTGCCAGCAGCCAAGAAACGGCGGGATGGGTCGGGGAGCTGTTTTTT
TRBV5-1,-,TRBJ1-1,few,CASSLDSRGTEAFF,TGCGCCAGCAGCTTGGACTCCCGGGGCACTGAAGCTTTCTTT
TRBV7-8,TRBD2,TRBJ2-4,-,CASSRGLAKNIQYF,TGTGCCAGCAGCCGTGGACTAGCGAAAAACATTCAGTACTTC
TRBV5-1,-,TRBJ2-3,few,CASSLALRTSTDTQYF,TGCGCCAGCAGCTTGGCTTTACGGACTAGCACAGATACGCAGTATTTT
TRBV3-1,TRBD1,TRBJ2-7,many,CASSQGTGSYEQYF,TGTGCCAGCAGCCAAGGGACAGGCTCCTACGAGCAGTACTTC
TRBV5-8,-,TRBJ1-2,-,CASSLAGSPGYGYTF,TGTGCCAGCAGCTTGGCAGGGAGTCCAGGCTATGGCTACACCTTC
TRBV24-1,TRBD2,TRBJ2-1,few,CATRQGFETSGNNEQFF,TGTGCCACCAGACAGGGTTTTGAGACTAGCGGTAACAATGAGCAGTTCTTC